This record covers a single TCR beta chain. This clone was recorded once. Its antigen remains undetermined. Base quality data are lacking; no much larger clone is found one base away. This sample was included in a study of shared clonotypes between healthy human individuals (TCRdb year 2020). Describing the broader study: The cohort included a few men and a couple of women between 18 and 49 years of age. Leukapheresis yielded between about 0.94 and 10 billion PBMCs per donor. For each donor, three plates each were used for CD4 naive and CD4 memory, two plates were used for CD8 naive, and one plate was used for CD8 memory. To increase sequencing depth and limit assay-specific biases, TCR repertoire library preparation and sequencing were carried out by different laboratories using diverse techniques. To estimate repertoire size and how much clonotypes are shared between individuals, the study performed deep sequencing of blood TCR repertoires from about five healthy adults. Study-wide conclusions, independent of this receptor: Incomplete sequencing was indicated by rarefaction of sorted-subset datasets, despite the large sequencing depth. The small number of donors limited the genetic and exposure-history diversity represented. Larger estimated clonotype richness was generally found for naive subsets than for memory subsets. Only blood was sampled, and tissue TCR repertoires likely differ from those in blood. Pairwise subsampling indicated that sequencing depth was expected to affect the degree of clonotype sharing among donors. Higher generation probabilities were observed for clonotypes shared by all four sorted-subset donors than for non-shared clonotypes. When several donors were compared, the shared fraction of clonotypes was around 5.1% for naive CD4, roughly 3.4% for naive CD8, 2% to 2.5% for memory CD4, and less than 0.5% for memory CD8.

The germline V gene specifies MGHDK as CDR1 and SYGVNS as CDR2. The germline ends are 12 bases apart after V is trimmed by 1 base and J by 12 bases. Including cysteine and phenylalanine, the CDR3 has 12 amino acids. CDR3 DNA only is kept here, 36 bases in frame from base 1. CD8 naive samples were obtained by positive selection for CCR7 among CD45RO-negative cells, yielding a CD45RA+CCR7+ population from which TemRA cells were excluded. The donors were healthy, HIV-negative adults with no recently reported acute infections or vaccinations. Only Caucasian adults living in Nashville, Tennessee, USA were represented among the donors. Blood was obtained by leukapheresis, after which PBMCs were separated by Ficoll-Histopaque density gradient centrifugation and cryopreserved in liquid nitrogen vapor phase. Analytical flow cytometry was used to check the purity and quantity of each magnetically sorted T cell population. From each sorted fraction, genomic DNA was isolated and quantified by UV absorbance on a Nanodrop 2000c.

Using the deep immunoSEQ assay, multiplex PCR amplified TCR CDR3 regions from genomic DNA. For each cell subset, the extracted genomic DNA was distributed evenly across all wells of several immunoSEQ 96-well plates, and each plate served as one replicate. Each replicate PCR for sorted subsets received around 210 ng genomic DNA, equal to tens of thousands of T cell genomes. Purified libraries were quantified with a Qubit 3.0 fluorometer, sized on a Bioanalyzer 2100, and re-quantified with the KAPA Library Quantification kit. Every immunoSEQ 96-well plate was sequenced on a dedicated single-read 150-cycle Illumina NextSeq 550 flow cell. As for the original processing: The immunoSEQ output contained only junctional sequences without quality scores, so filtering could not match that applied to full-length reads. To assign V/J genes and CDR3, sequences were annotated using PyIR, a Python wrapper for IgBLAST v1.9, with IMGT germline references. Reads were removed for weak V/J assignments (E-value above 1e-6), missing CDR3, stop codons, out-of-frame junctions, or ambiguous translated residues. V3J clonotypes were defined as sequences sharing the same inferred V gene, J gene, and CDR3 amino acid sequence. Percentage overlap between repertoires was computed as shared unique clonotypes divided by the size of the smaller repertoire. Three approaches were used to assess repertoire richness: RTK rarefaction, the Chao1 estimator, and Recon v2.1 estimates of unobserved clonotypes. Generation probabilities for all TCRbeta clonotypes obtained by the gDNA method from a handful of donors were computed using OLGA. The table comes from immuneACCESS by way of TCRdb, which keeps in-frame sequences with V and J called. Part of the clones is missing from these tables; in studies checked, under half for an unresolved V gene and the rest for unknown reasons. V and J calls and clone size are as listed in that table; D and trimming were resolved from the DNA. The sample has some 2.1 million clones on record, about 93% of them singletons. Around 1.8% of the sample lies in the top ten.

The sequenced sample consisted of naive CD8+ T cells from PBMCs. The meaning of the sample's cell subset or site label: CD45RA+CCR7+. The chain is assembled from TRBV25-1 and TRBJ2-5, and TRBD1 may be the D gene, going by 5 matching bases. This receptor was taken from a man aged 18 to 29 in good health. Some clones in this sample may be carry-over from other donors' samples. The CDR3 corresponds to CASSELGQFKYF. The nucleotide sequence is given as TGTGCCAGCAGTGAATTAGGACAATTTAAGTACTTC.